This T cell receptor beta chain is from a study of blood T cell repertoires in COVID-19. Study summary: Both acute and convalescent COVID-19 samples were obtained from the United States, Italy and Spain.

Germline values: CDR1 KGHSH, CDR2 LQKENI. Trimming pared 1 base from V and 2 bases from J, leaving 12 bases between. The CDR3 runs to 15 residues. Using immunoSEQ multiplex PCR, the repertoire was profiled, and TCRdb retains in-frame clones only, with some absent. The sample gives about 190,000 clones, roughly 82% of which show up once; around 7.8% is in the top ten. The clonotype comes from a woman aged 55-70 years with COVID-19, enrolled during active disease. Material for sequencing was peripheral blood. This chain links TRBV18 with TRBJ2-7; a weak D match, TRBD1 (5 bases). The CDR3 coding sequence is TGTGCCAGCTCACCACTAGGCAGGGTCCCCTACGAGCAGTACTTC. Protein: CASSPLGRVPYEQYF.